What follows are 9 T cell receptor beta chains derived from one specimen sequenced in a study of spatial heterogeneity in lung cancer. No cognate antigen is known for these TCRs. MiXCR was run by TCRdb on the 5' RACE reads, yielding one entry per CDR3 protein. The table shows 15,000 to 20,000 distinct CDR3 sequences, with around 6.9% occurring only once. As to time point: sample taken at primary tumor resection. Study-wide results and limits: It was found that expanded intratumoral alpha and beta TCR counts tracked tumor mutation counts.

The specimen was lung tumor tissue, collected at surgery. These receptors were obtained from a female donor with early-stage non-small cell lung cancer.

This clonotype was observed many times. The V and J genes are TRBV7-9 and TRBJ2-7; TRBD1 is a possible D gene (5 bases). V lost 5 bases, J lost 0 bases, and 11 bases lay in between. The germline V gene encodes CDR1 SEHNR and CDR2 FQNEAQ (reference sequence). The CDR3 contains 14 residues. The CDR3 sequence: CASSPGQSSYEQYF. The CDR3 nucleotides read TGTGCCAGCAGCCCCGGACAAAGCTCCTACGAGCAGTACTTC.

This clonotype occurred many times. V and J are TRBV12-5 and TRBJ1-1, with D perhaps matching TRBD1 (5 bases). Trimming took 6 bases from V and 4 from J, leaving 15 bases between them. The CDR3 length is 14 residues. In germline, CDR1 is LGHNT, CDR2 FRNRAP. This CDR3 reads CASGIDSAITEAFF. The CDR3 coding sequence is TGTGCTAGTGGGATAGACAGCGCGATCACTGAAGCTTTCTTT.

This clonotype was observed at least ten times. The chain combines TRBV7-3 with TRBJ2-2; 11 positions match TRBD2. J lost 5 bases, V lost 0 bases, and 8 bases had no gene match. Germline V lookup: CDR1 SGHTA, CDR2 FQGTGA. The CDR3 has 18 amino acids. The CDR3 DNA sequence: TGTGCCAGCAGCTTAACGGTAGCGGGAGGGCCTGGGACCGGGGAGCTGTTTTTT. It specifies CASSLTVAGGPGTGELFF.

In this sample, this clonotype is medium-sized (0.01 to 0.1%). The chain employs TRBV9 and TRBJ1-2; D unresolved. The CDR3 sequence is 13 residues long. V lost 0 bases and J 2 bases, leaving 5 bases between the germline ends. Germline values: CDR1 SGDLS, CDR2 YYNGEE. The CDR3 region is CASSVAPNYGYTF. The CDR3 DNA sequence: TGTGCCAGCAGCGTAGCTCCAAACTATGGCTACACCTTC.

This clonotype was counted ten times or more. The V call is TRBV7-2, the J call TRBJ1-3, with a possible D match to TRBD1 (6 bases). Per germline, CDR1 SGHTA and CDR2 FQGNSA. Trimming stripped 5 bases from V and 0 bases from J, with 11 bases between. This CDR3 is 15 amino acids long. The DNA for the CDR3 is TGTGCCAGCAGCCAGGGACACGGCTCTGGAAACACCATATATTTT. This gives the protein CASSQGHGSGNTIYF.

This clonotype was detected many times. The chain combines TRBV20-1 with TRBJ2-1, with a possible D match to TRBD2 (6 bases). The ends were cut back, 1 base at V and 6 bases at J, with 10 bases in the middle. Germline CDR1 and CDR2: DFQATT and SNEGSKA (reference sequence). This CDR3 contains 13 residues. The DNA for the CDR3 is TGCAGTGCTAGAGGAAGGAGGGGCAATGAGCAGTTCTTC. Amino acid sequence: CSARGRRGNEQFF.

This clonotype showed up many times. The chain links TRBV29-1 to TRBJ2-2; TRBD2 aligns across 12 bases. The germline gives CDR1 SQVTM, CDR2 ANQGSEA. CDR3 length: 14 amino acids. Trimming removed 6 bases from V and 7 bases from J; junction bases left unmatched: 6. The CDR3 DNA follows: TGCAGCGTCCTTGTGACTAGCGGGAGCGGGGAGCTGTTTTTT. Translated: CSVLVTSGSGELFF.

In this sample, this clonotype is medium-sized. The V and J genes are TRBV4-2 and TRBJ1-4, with D uncertain. The V and J ends lost 3 bases and 0 bases respectively, with 8 bases between them. CDR3 length: 15 residues. CDR1 is LGHNA and CDR2 is YNFKEQ in the germline V gene. The CDR3 loop is CASSQQPATNEKLFF. As DNA, the CDR3 is TGTGCCAGCAGCCAGCAGCCAGCAACTAATGAAAAACTGTTTTTT.

This clonotype is classed as medium-sized. V is TRBV7-9 and J is TRBJ2-3; the match to TRBD2 covers 9 bases. The trim removed 1 base at V and 2 bases at J, leaving 7 bases unmatched. Germline V lookup: CDR1 SEHNR, CDR2 FQNEAQ (reference sequence). This CDR3 is 17 amino acids long. The CDR3 DNA reads as TGTGCCAGCAGCTTAGGAGCTAGCGGGACCCTCACAGATACGCAGTATTTT. It yields the protein CASSLGASGTLTDTQYF.